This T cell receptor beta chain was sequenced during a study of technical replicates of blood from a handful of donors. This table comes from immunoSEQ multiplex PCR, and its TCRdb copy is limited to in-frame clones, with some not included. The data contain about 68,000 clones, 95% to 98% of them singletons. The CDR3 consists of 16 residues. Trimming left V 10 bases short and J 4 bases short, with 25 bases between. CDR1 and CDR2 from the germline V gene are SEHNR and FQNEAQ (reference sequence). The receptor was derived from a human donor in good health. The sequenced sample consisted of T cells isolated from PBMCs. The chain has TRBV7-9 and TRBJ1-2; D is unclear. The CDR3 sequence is CATIDPGTPLLYGYTF. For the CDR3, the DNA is TGTGCCACCATTGACCCGGGAACCCCCCTACTCTATGGCTACACCTTC.